The present entry profiles one T cell receptor (beta chain) with its context. Sequencing used immunoSEQ multiplex PCR; TCRdb keeps in-frame clones, though not all of them. This table has fewer than 400,000 clones, over 80% appearing once. Germline CDR1 reads LGHDT; CDR2 reads YNNKEL (reference sequence). The CDR3 loop spans 20 amino acids. J gave up 3 bases and V 3 bases, and 15 bases lay outside the gene matches. This record belongs to a study of blood T cell repertoires in COVID-19. Donors were grouped by their self-reported clinical history. The sequence was collected from a man younger than 45 who had recovered from COVID-19. Sequences were obtained from PBMCs or T cells enriched from blood (not recorded which). This rearrangement joins TRBV3-1 (or the pseudogene TRBV3-2) to TRBJ1-6, with 9 bases fitting TRBD1. The CDR3 reads CASSQSPGQGLGGYNSPLHF. CDR3 DNA sequence: TGTGCCAGCAGCCAGAGTCCGGGACAGGGTCTAGGGGGCTATAATTCACCCCTCCACTTT.